This passage covers 16 T cell receptor beta chains from one sample sequenced in a study of monozygotic twins with cystic fibrosis (dated by TCRdb to the early 2020s). Receptor libraries were prepared by the immunoSEQ multiplex PCR assay. What TCRdb holds here is the immuneACCESS table cut down to in-frame rearrangements. Part of the clones is not present; checked against another copy, under half of the missing clones reflect an unresolved V gene, and the others are unexplained. The sample profile shows under 25,000 clones; around 97% of them were found once. The ten biggest clones cover 1.5% to 2% of the sample. The sequenced sample was blood. The receptor set was obtained from a woman in her thirties with cystic fibrosis.

This chain connects TRBV6-1 to TRBJ2-3, with TRBD2 as a possible D gene (7 bases). V lost 6 bases to trimming and J lost 5 bases, with 12 bases between them. The V gene's germline CDR1 is MNHNS and CDR2 SASEGT. The CDR3 contains 13 residues. The CDR3 DNA reads TGTGCCAGCAGCCGGGGGGCAAGAGATACGCAGTATTTT. Translation gives CASSRGARDTQYF.

This clone has only one observation. The chain joins TRBV5-1 to TRBJ2-7; 8 bases are a match to TRBD1. The germline V gene has CDR1 SGHRS and CDR2 YFSETQ. J lost 2 bases, V lost 5 bases, and 6 bases had no gene match. The CDR3 totals 14 residues. For the CDR3, the DNA is TGCGCCAGCAGTACCGGGACAGGCCCCTACGAGCAGTACTTC. The encoded protein is CASSTGTGPYEQYF.

This chain connects TRBV28 to TRBJ1-4; D remains unclear. V lost 3 bases and J lost 0, with 11 bases in between. Germline V gene sequence: CDR1 MDHEN, CDR2 SYDVKM. This CDR3 spans 16 amino acids. CDR3 region: CASSLTHGATNEKLFF. Written as DNA, the CDR3 is TGTGCCAGCAGTTTGACGCACGGTGCAACTAATGAAAAACTGTTTTTT.

This rearrangement joins TRBV5-1 to TRBJ1-2; the match to TRBD1 covers 8 bases. This CDR3 comprises 14 residues. Germline V gene lookup returns CDR1 SGHRS and CDR2 YFSETQ. J lost 8 bases, V lost 5 bases, and 11 bases had no gene match. As DNA, the CDR3 is TGCGCCAGCAGTTATACCGATAACAGGGGGGGCTACACCTTC. Translated: CASSYTDNRGGYTF.

V gene TRBV7-9 combines with J gene TRBJ1-1, with 9 nucleotides matching TRBD1. Germline-derived CDR1 and CDR2 are SEHNR and FQNEAQ (reference sequence). The CDR3 spans 13 residues. The trim removed 11 bases at V and 1 base at J, leaving 5 bases unmatched. The CDR3 spells CASPGQGNTEAFF. The CDR3, as DNA: TGTGCCTCTCCGGGACAGGGGAACACTGAAGCTTTCTTT.

The chain couples TRBV19 to TRBJ1-6; unclear D gene. The germline gives CDR1 LNHDA, CDR2 SQIVND (reference sequence). The V end was cut by 4 bases, the J end by 0 bases, with 10 bases between. The CDR3 is 16 residues long. CDR3 residues: CASSKAVRSYNSPLHF. DNA of the CDR3: TGTGCCAGTAGTAAGGCAGTCCGCTCCTATAATTCACCCCTCCACTTT.

This rearrangement joins TRBV5-1 to TRBJ2-6; TRBD2 aligns across 10 bases. The CDR3 contains 21 residues. V dropped 0 bases and J dropped 0; count of bases not matched to a gene: 12. Per germline, CDR1 SGHRS and CDR2 YFSETQ. CDR3 nucleotide sequence: TGCGCCAGCAGCTTGGTCACGTTCACTAGCGGGGCGTTCTCTGGGGCCAACGTCCTGACTTTC. Its translation is CASSLVTFTSGAFSGANVLTF.

This rearrangement joins TRBV20-1 to TRBJ2-1, with D unclear. The V end was cut by 7 bases, the J end by 6 bases, with 10 bases between. Germline lookup yields CDR1 DFQATT and CDR2 SNEGSKA (reference sequence). The CDR3 is made up of 11 amino acids. CDR3 loop: CSGRFFNEQFF. The CDR3 DNA reads TGCAGTGGCCGATTTTTCAATGAGCAGTTCTTC.

The rearrangement uses TRBV5-1 and TRBJ2-3; 7 bases are shared with TRBD2. Germline V gene sequence: CDR1 SGHRS, CDR2 YFSETQ. V dropped 6 bases and J dropped 1; count of bases not matched to a gene: 2. The CDR3 length is 13 residues. CDR3 sequence: CASTLAGTDTQYF. CDR3 DNA: TGCGCCAGCACTCTAGCGGGCACAGATACGCAGTATTTT. The variable domain in full, completed from reference TRBV5-1 and TRBJ2-3, reads KAGVTQTPRYLIKTRGQQVTLSCSPISGHRSVSWYQQTPGQGLQFLFEYFSETQRNKGNFPGRFSGRQFSNSRSEMNVSTLELGDSALYLCASTLAGTDTQYFGPGTRLTVL.

This clone was seen more than once but under ten times. V gene TRBV6-1 combines with J gene TRBJ1-1; D may be TRBD1 (5 bases). CDR1 MNHNS and CDR2 SASEGT come from the germline V gene. The CDR3 length is 14 residues. V gave up 5 bases and J gave up 5 bases, with 15 bases separating them. The CDR3 loop reads CASSSHGGETEAFF. Written as DNA, the CDR3 is TGTGCCAGCAGTTCGCATGGGGGGGAGACTGAAGCTTTCTTT.

The chain combines TRBV18 with TRBJ1-2; D might be TRBD1 (6 bases). Germline V lookup: CDR1 KGHSH, CDR2 LQKENI. CDR3 length: 14 residues. Trimming left V 2 bases short and J 0 bases short, with 7 bases between. DNA for the CDR3: TGTGCCAGCTCACCAAAGGGGGCTAACTATGGCTACACCTTC. Encoded protein: CASSPKGANYGYTF.

V is TRBV4-1 and J is TRBJ1-2, with TRBD1 matching over 11 bases. The CDR3 consists of 14 residues. CDR1 MGHRA and CDR2 YSYEKL come from the germline V gene. The J segment lost 4 bases and the V segment lost 8 bases, leaving 6 bases of the junction unmatched. Here the CDR3 DNA reads TGCGCCAGCTCCCCGGGACAGGGGGTCTATGGCTACACCTTC. Translation gives CASSPGQGVYGYTF.

The V and J genes are TRBV20-1 and TRBJ1-2, with D perhaps matching TRBD1 (6 bases). V dropped 6 bases and J dropped 8 bases, with 13 bases sitting between them. The CDR3 loop spans 11 amino acids. Germline V gives CDR1 DFQATT, CDR2 SNEGSKA (reference sequence). DNA for the CDR3: TGCAGTGCCGGAGGGGGGGACGGCTACACCTTC. The encoded protein is CSAGGGDGYTF.

This chain uses TRBV14 with TRBJ2-5; D call uncertain. V gave up 0 bases and J gave up 2 bases, with 7 bases separating them. This CDR3 is built from 14 residues. Germline CDR1 reads SGHDN; CDR2 reads FVKESK. The CDR3 DNA follows: TGTGCCAGCAGCCAAGATAGGGTTCAAGAGACCCAGTACTTC. This sequence encodes CASSQDRVQETQYF.

As regards this clone: This CDR3 is also generated by other DNA sequences in the sample. The chain recombines TRBV29-1 with TRBJ2-7; D not resolved. Trimming took 0 bases from V and 0 from J, leaving 0 bases between them. The CDR3 spans 11 residues. Germline V gives CDR1 SQVTM, CDR2 ANQGSEA. CDR3 in DNA: TGCAGCGTTGAAGACTCCTACGAGCAGTACTTC. This translates into CSVEDSYEQYF.

This chain uses TRBV11-2 with TRBJ1-2; 7 nucleotides agree with TRBD1. Germline V gene data show CDR1 as SGHAT and CDR2 as FQNNGV. Germline trimming cut 6 bases from V and 6 bases from J; bases unmatched to any gene: 7. The CDR3 is made up of 13 amino acids. The CDR3: CASSSAGGNGYTF. The CDR3 DNA reads TGTGCCAGCAGTAGCGCAGGGGGGAATGGCTACACCTTC.